Below are 32 T cell receptor beta chains sequenced from a single sample in a study of cytomegalovirus exposure and HLA in healthy donors. Profiling relied on immunoSEQ multiplex PCR, and the TCRdb table lists in-frame clones only, not all of them. This sample has roughly 300,000 clones, with 86% found just once. Sequencing used PBMCs. The source is a woman aged 18-29 years in good health and CMV-seronegative.

Only one count was recorded for this clone. The V and J genes are TRBV6-1 and TRBJ2-7, with 10 bases that match TRBD2. CDR1 MNHNS and CDR2 SASEGT come from the germline V gene. V lost 7 bases, J lost 1 base, and 4 bases stayed unmatched. CDR3 length equals 14 residues. The CDR3 DNA sequence: TGTGCCAGCACCCCGGGACTAGCGTCCTACGAGCAGTACTTC. This translates into CASTPGLASYEQYF.

The chain carries TRBV10-2 and TRBJ2-7; D is possibly TRBD1 (5 bases). Germline V lookup: CDR1 WSHSY, CDR2 SAAADI. The length of the CDR3 is 14 residues. Between the trimmed V and J ends, which lost 4 bases and 2 bases, there was a span of 12 bases. The CDR3 coding sequence is TGCGCCAGCAGTGGGGGCTTCCTTACCTACGAGCAGTACTTC. As protein: CASSGGFLTYEQYF.

The genes are TRBV27 and TRBJ1-1; 8 bases match TRBD1. The germline gives CDR1 MNHEY, CDR2 SMNVEV (reference sequence). The CDR3 is 14 amino acids. Trimming cost V 4 bases and J 7 bases; bases outside gene matches: 8. The DNA for the CDR3 is TGTGCCAGCAGTTGGGACAGGTTCGGAGGTGAAGCTTTCTTT. Protein: CASSWDRFGGEAFF.

CDR3 residues: CASSLAGRVAGELFF. The CDR3 DNA reads as TGTGCCAGCAGCTTAGCGGGCAGGGTAGCCGGGGAGCTGTTTTTT. The V call is TRBV7-2, the J call TRBJ2-2, with D possibly matching TRBD1 (5 bases). V lost 0 bases and J 6 bases, leaving 11 bases between the germline ends. Germline CDR1 is SGHTA and CDR2 is FQGNSA. The length of the CDR3 is 15 residues.

The chain employs TRBV9 and TRBJ2-4, with 13 bases aligning to TRBD2. The CDR3 extends over 16 amino acids. J lost 8 bases, V lost 4 bases, and 9 bases had no gene match. The germline CDR1 and CDR2 sequences are SGDLS and YYNGEE. The CDR3 protein is CASSSGTSGREDIQYF. The CDR3 DNA reads as TGTGCCAGCAGCTCAGGCACTAGCGGGAGGGAGGACATTCAGTACTTC. Supplemented by reference TRBV9 and TRBJ2-4, the full variable domain reads DSGVTQTPKHLITATGQRVTLRCSPRSGDLSVYWYQQSLDQGLQFLIQYYNGEERAKGNILERFSAQQFPDLHSELNLSSLELGDSALYFCASSSGTSGREDIQYFGAGTRLSVL.

This clone was seen once. The rearrangement joins TRBV11-1 to TRBJ2-7; 7 bases agree with TRBD1. V was clipped by 0 bases and J by 2 bases; unmatched bases: 4. The CDR3 contains 15 residues. Germline loops: CDR1 SGHAT, CDR2 FQDESV (reference sequence). As DNA, the CDR3 is TGTGCCAGCAGCTTAGCCCGGACAGGCGCCTACGAGCAGTACTTC. Amino acid sequence: CASSLARTGAYEQYF.

The rearrangement joins TRBV4-2 to TRBJ1-2, with D perhaps matching TRBD1 (5 bases). The germline V gene has CDR1 LGHNA and CDR2 YNFKEQ. The CDR3 spans 16 residues. V was cut by 2 bases and J by 1 base, with 14 bases left in between. The chain's CDR3 is CASSQNPTVINYGYTF. As DNA, the CDR3 is TGTGCCAGCAGCCAAAACCCGACAGTCATTAACTATGGCTACACCTTC.

The chain links TRBV7-2 to TRBJ2-3; D unclear. Germline CDR1 and CDR2: SGHTA and FQGNSA. The V gene lost 4 bases and the J gene lost 4 bases, with 9 bases spanning the gap. This CDR3 contains 13 residues. The DNA of the CDR3 is TGTGCCAGCAGCTCAAGTGAGGCAGATACGCAGTATTTT. This translates into CASSSSEADTQYF.

The chain links TRBV29-1 to TRBJ2-1, with a weak D call TRBD1 (6 bases). Germline loops: CDR1 SQVTM, CDR2 ANQGSEA. Trimming took 2 bases from V and 4 from J, leaving 9 bases between them. The CDR3 length is 13 residues. CDR3 DNA: TGCAGCGTTGAAAAGGGACAATACAATGAGCAGTTCTTC. Encoded protein: CSVEKGQYNEQFF.

This chain uses TRBV11-2 with TRBJ2-7, with 10 bases that match TRBD1. Germline loops: CDR1 SGHAT, CDR2 FQNNGV. The CDR3 spans 15 residues. V trimming: 5 bases; J trimming: 7 bases; junction bases outside the gene matches: 11. CDR3 bases: TGTGCCAGCAGCCCAACCGGGACAGGGGTTAGTGAGCAGTACTTC. This gives the protein CASSPTGTGVSEQYF. The entire variable domain, with the rest obtained from reference TRBV11-2 and TRBJ2-7, is as follows: EAGVAQSPRYKIIEKRQSVAFWCNPISGHATLYWYQQILGQGPKLLIQFQNNGVVDDSQLPKDRFSAERLKGVDSTLKIQPAKLEDSAVYLCASSPTGTGVSEQYFGPGTRLTVT.

This clone was counted once. The chain uses TRBV4-3 and TRBJ2-2; 8 nucleotides match TRBD1. Per the germline V gene, CDR1 is LGHNA and CDR2 is YSLEER. The CDR3 has 15 amino acids. Trimming removed 4 bases from V and 0 bases from J; junction bases left unmatched: 1. The CDR3 is CASSRTGTNTGELFF. DNA for the CDR3: TGCGCCAGCAGCCGGACAGGGACGAACACCGGGGAGCTGTTTTTT.

This chain uses TRBV9 with TRBJ1-1; 10 bases align to TRBD1. The CDR3 sequence is 15 residues long. V trimming: 0 bases; J trimming: 4 bases; junction bases outside the gene matches: 3. Germline-derived CDR1 and CDR2 are SGDLS and YYNGEE. CDR3 sequence: CASSVGQGAGTEAFF. CDR3 bases: TGTGCCAGCAGCGTAGGACAGGGGGCGGGCACTGAAGCTTTCTTT.

This clone has only a few counts. The chain couples TRBV7-3 to TRBJ2-1; D gene uncertain. Trimming removed 2 bases from V and 8 bases from J, with 10 bases in between. CDR3 length equals 13 residues. Germline CDR1 reads SGHTA; CDR2 reads FQGTGA. In DNA, the CDR3 is TGTGCCAGCAGCTTACAAGTCCCGGATGAGCAGTTCTTC. This gives the protein CASSLQVPDEQFF.

In regard to this clone: Germline is not matched at one junction end, which may reflect a read error. The rearrangement uses TRBV7-9 and TRBJ2-7; D is possibly TRBD2 (6 bases). The length of the CDR3 is 16 residues. The germline CDR1 and CDR2 sequences are SEHNR and FQNEAQ (reference sequence). The CDR3, as DNA: TGTGCCAGCAGCTCCTTCAATCTACTAGCCTCCCACGAGCAGTACTTC. Translating it yields CASSSFNLLASHEQYF.

V is TRBV7-2 and J is TRBJ1-2, with D uncertain. V dropped 6 bases and J dropped 4 bases, with 18 bases sitting between them. The CDR3 length is 15 residues. Germline assignment: CDR1 SGHTA and CDR2 FQGNSA. The CDR3 reads CASSRERASVYGYTF. DNA of the CDR3: TGTGCCAGCAGTCGGGAGAGGGCCTCTGTCTATGGCTACACCTTC.

This clone was detected only once. The rearrangement links TRBV27 to TRBJ2-1; 9 bases fit TRBD2. Looked up from germline, CDR1 is MNHEY and CDR2 is SMNVEV (reference sequence). The CDR3 has 15 residues. Trimming took 5 bases from V and 2 from J; bases not matched to a gene: 4. The CDR3 here is CASSPGLAPYNEQFF. The CDR3 region has the DNA TGTGCCAGCAGTCCAGGACTAGCGCCCTACAATGAGCAGTTCTTC.

The chain joins TRBV5-6 to TRBJ2-5; TRBD2 agrees at 8 bases. J gave up 1 base and V 0 bases, and 2 bases lay outside the gene matches. Germline CDR1 is SGHDT and CDR2 is YYEEEE. The CDR3 extends over 15 amino acids. The CDR3 DNA sequence: TGTGCCAGCAGCTTGGACGGGGGGGCCCAAGAGACCCAGTACTTC. Translated, it gives CASSLDGGAQETQYF.

This chain uses TRBV27 with TRBJ2-1; TRBD2 might be the D (5 bases). CDR1 MNHEY and CDR2 SMNVEV come from the germline V gene (reference sequence). The V gene lost 8 bases and the J gene lost 7 bases, with 12 bases spanning the gap. CDR3 length: 12 residues. The CDR3 reads CASRGVGNEQFF. The CDR3 coding sequence is TGTGCCAGCCGGGGTGTCGGGAATGAGCAGTTCTTC.

The gene calls are TRBV11-2 and TRBJ2-3; 10 bases match TRBD2. Germline CDR1 SGHAT, CDR2 FQNNGV. The CDR3 is 16 residues long. With V trimmed by 4 bases and J by 5 bases, 9 bases remained unmatched. In nucleotides, the CDR3 is TGTGCCAGCAGCTCCCGTAGCGGGAGGAGGATAGATACGCAGTATTTT. Residues: CASSSRSGRRIDTQYF.

As for this clone: The same CDR3 arises from other DNA sequences in this sample as well. The J gene is TRBJ2-7, the V gene TRBV5-1; D is possibly TRBD1 (5 bases). The V gene's germline CDR1 is SGHRS and CDR2 YFSETQ. With 2 bases removed from V and 4 bases from J, the gap between germline ends came to 7 bases. This CDR3 spans 12 amino acids. CDR3: CASSLGAYEQYF. The CDR3 coding sequence is TGCGCCAGCAGCTTAGGGGCTTACGAGCAGTACTTC.

The V and J genes are TRBV9 and TRBJ2-1; TRBD2 is a possible D gene (6 bases). The length of the CDR3 is 14 residues. Trimming left V 6 bases short and J 7 bases short, with 17 bases between. Germline CDR1 SGDLS, CDR2 YYNGEE. The CDR3 loop is CASTDVEGRNEQFF. The CDR3 DNA reads TGTGCCAGCACGGACGTGGAGGGGCGAAATGAGCAGTTCTTC.

The chain carries TRBV25-1 and TRBJ2-5, with 9 bases identical to TRBD2. The germline V gene has CDR1 MGHDK and CDR2 SYGVNS. V lost 1 base, J lost 4 bases, and 10 bases stayed unmatched. The CDR3 extends over 17 amino acids. The CDR3, as DNA: TGTGCCAGCAGTGAATCAGGGACTAGCTTAGAAGGAGAGACCCAGTACTTC. Protein: CASSESGTSLEGETQYF.

This rearrangement joins TRBV6-1 to TRBJ2-1, with a weak D call TRBD2 (6 bases). The germline CDR1 and CDR2 sequences are MNHNS and SASEGT. Trimming cost V 4 bases and J 6 bases, with 19 bases left between them. The CDR3 length is 16 residues. CDR3 nucleotide sequence: TGTGCCAGCAGTGCGACTTCCGGGAGCGGTGGCAATGAGCAGTTCTTC. Translation gives CASSATSGSGGNEQFF.

The chain uses TRBV15 and TRBJ2-7; 13 bases map to TRBD2. The V gene end was trimmed by 1 base and the J gene end by 0 bases; junction bases not matched to a gene: 9. Germline assignment: CDR1 LNHNV and CDR2 YYDKDF (reference sequence). There are 19 residues in the CDR3. CDR3 loop: CATSRVGTSGTISSYEQYF. Written as DNA, the CDR3 is TGTGCCACCAGCAGAGTGGGGACTAGCGGGACGATAAGCTCCTACGAGCAGTACTTC.

This rearrangement joins TRBV5-6 to TRBJ2-6; D may be TRBD2 (5 bases). Germline lookup yields CDR1 SGHDT and CDR2 YYEEEE. This CDR3 is built from 17 residues. The germline V and J ends were trimmed by 0 bases and 0 bases, with 10 bases remaining between them. CDR3 protein: CASSLGGPSSGANVLTF. CDR3 nucleotides: TGTGCCAGCAGCTTGGGAGGGCCGAGCTCTGGGGCCAACGTCCTGACTTTC. The entire variable domain, with the rest obtained from reference TRBV5-6 and TRBJ2-6, is as follows: DAGVTQSPTHLIKTRGQQVTLRCSPKSGHDTVSWYQQALGQGPQFIFQYYEEEERQRGNFPDRFSGHQFPNYSSELNVNALLLGDSALYLCASSLGGPSSGANVLTFGAGSRLTVL.

The rearrangement links TRBV7-2 to TRBJ2-1, with TRBD2 as a possible D gene (6 bases). CDR3 length: 16 amino acids. Germline CDR1 is SGHTA and CDR2 is FQGNSA. The V end was cut by 4 bases, the J end by 0 bases, with 13 bases between. CDR3 nucleotides: TGTGCCAGCAGCTACGTTAGCGGTAGCTCCTACAATGAGCAGTTCTTC. This translates into CASSYVSGSSYNEQFF.

The chain combines TRBV5-1 with TRBJ1-2, with 10 bases fitting TRBD1. The CDR3 runs 15 residues. The V and J ends lost 0 bases and 3 bases, in that order; junction bases with no gene match: 2. Germline values: CDR1 SGHRS, CDR2 YFSETQ. The CDR3 region has the DNA TGCGCCAGCAGCTTGGGTGGGACAGGGGACTATGGCTACACCTTC. This gives the protein CASSLGGTGDYGYTF. The full variable domain, its missing parts supplied by reference TRBV5-1 and TRBJ1-2, is KAGVTQTPRYLIKTRGQQVTLSCSPISGHRSVSWYQQTPGQGLQFLFEYFSETQRNKGNFPGRFSGRQFSNSRSEMNVSTLELGDSALYLCASSLGGTGDYGYTFGSGTRLTVV.

This clone has only a few counts. The rearrangement joins TRBV4-2 to TRBJ2-2, with 9 bases matching TRBD2. The germline V gene has CDR1 LGHNA and CDR2 YNFKEQ. V was clipped by 0 bases and J by 4 bases; unmatched bases: 12. The CDR3 runs to 19 residues. CDR3 sequence: CASSQEGPLAGVGTGELFF. The CDR3 DNA is TGTGCCAGCAGCCAAGAGGGGCCTTTAGCGGGAGTTGGCACCGGGGAGCTGTTTTTT.

This clone was detected a few times. The sample carries other DNA sequences with the same CDR3. J is TRBJ2-7 and V is TRBV6-1; D is possibly TRBD2 (6 bases). Trimming left V 2 bases short and J 0 bases short, with 11 bases between. Germline V lookup: CDR1 MNHNS, CDR2 SASEGT. CDR3 length: 15 amino acids. CDR3 amino acids: CASSELAGSSYEQYF. The CDR3 nucleotides are TGTGCCAGCAGTGAACTGGCGGGGAGCTCCTACGAGCAGTACTTC.

The chain combines TRBV5-1 with TRBJ1-5; D unresolved. Germline V gives CDR1 SGHRS, CDR2 YFSETQ. Trimming removed 4 bases from V and 1 base from J, with 12 bases in between. This CDR3 has 15 amino acids. The CDR3 reads CASSREGASNQPQHF. In DNA form, the CDR3 reads TGCGCCAGCAGCCGGGAGGGCGCCAGCAATCAGCCCCAGCATTTT.

The chain employs TRBV7-8 and TRBJ2-5; TRBD2 matches at 11 bases. Trimming cost V 5 bases and J 2 bases; bases outside gene matches: 7. CDR3 length equals 16 residues. Per germline, CDR1 SGHVS and CDR2 FQNEAQ. This chain's CDR3 is CASSPGTSGVQETQYF. DNA of the CDR3: TGTGCCAGCAGCCCCGGGACTAGCGGTGTTCAAGAGACCCAGTACTTC.

J is TRBJ2-1 and V is TRBV13; 10 nucleotides match TRBD2. Germline V gene data show CDR1 as PRHDT and CDR2 as FYEKMQ (reference sequence). With 0 bases clipped from V and 6 bases from J, the junction kept 5 bases outside the gene matches. The CDR3 consists of 16 residues. DNA for the CDR3: TGTGCCAGCAGCTTAGGGCTAGCGGGAGTAGTCAATGAGCAGTTCTTC. Its protein product is CASSLGLAGVVNEQFF.